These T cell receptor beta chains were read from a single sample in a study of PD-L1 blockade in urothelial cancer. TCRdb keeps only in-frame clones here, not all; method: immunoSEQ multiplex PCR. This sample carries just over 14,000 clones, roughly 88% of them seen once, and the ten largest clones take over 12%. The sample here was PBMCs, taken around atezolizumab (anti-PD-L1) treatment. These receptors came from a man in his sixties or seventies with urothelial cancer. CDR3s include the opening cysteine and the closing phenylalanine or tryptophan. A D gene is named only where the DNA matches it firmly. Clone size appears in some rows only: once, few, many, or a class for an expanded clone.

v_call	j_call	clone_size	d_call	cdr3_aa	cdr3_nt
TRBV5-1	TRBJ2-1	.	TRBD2	CASAMSGGPYNEQFF	TGCGCCAGCGCTATGAGCGGGGGGCCCTACAATGAGCAGTTCTTC
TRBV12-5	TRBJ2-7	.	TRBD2	CASGLGQTSSEQYF	TGTGCTAGTGGTTTGGGCCAGACTAGCTCCGAGCAGTACTTC
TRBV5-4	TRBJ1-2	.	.	CASSLRGTDYGYTF	TGTGCCAGCAGCTTGAGGGGGACCGACTATGGCTACACCTTC
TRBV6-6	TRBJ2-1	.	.	CASSLGGANEQFF	TGTGCCAGCAGTCTGGGGGGGGCCAATGAGCAGTTCTTC
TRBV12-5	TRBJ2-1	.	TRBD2	CASGTSGGRYNEQFF	TGTGCTAGTGGTACTAGCGGGGGGCGCTACAATGAGCAGTTCTTC
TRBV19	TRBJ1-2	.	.	CASSIRGSSKYGYTF	TGTGCCAGTAGTATCCGCGGGTCCAGTAAATATGGCTACACCTTC
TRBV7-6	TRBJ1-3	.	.	CASSLLGGVSRNTIYF	TGTGCCAGCAGCTTATTGGGGGGAGTGTCTAGAAACACCATATATTTT
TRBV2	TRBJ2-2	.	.	CASSGSTGELFF	TGTGCCAGCAGCGGGAGCACCGGGGAGCTGTTTTTT
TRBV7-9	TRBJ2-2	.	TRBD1	CASSALDRGKTGELFF	TGTGCCAGCAGCGCCTTGGACAGGGGAAAGACCGGGGAGCTGTTTTTT
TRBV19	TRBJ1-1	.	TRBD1	CASGAGGAGTEAFF	TGTGCCAGCGGAGCAGGGGGCGCGGGCACTGAAGCTTTCTTT
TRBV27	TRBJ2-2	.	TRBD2	CASSFREGNTGELFF	TGTGCCAGCAGTTTCCGGGAGGGAAACACCGGGGAGCTGTTTTTT
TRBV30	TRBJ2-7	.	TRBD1	CAWNLGQNYEQYF	TGTGCCTGGAACCTGGGACAGAACTACGAGCAGTACTTC
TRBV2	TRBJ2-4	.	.	CASSEGDNKNIQYF	TGTGCCAGCAGTGAAGGTGACAACAAAAACATTCAGTACTTC
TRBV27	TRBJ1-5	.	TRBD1	CASSTGGQPQHF	TGTGCCAGCAGCACAGGGGGCCAGCCCCAGCATTTT
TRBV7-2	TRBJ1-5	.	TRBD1	CASSLVAGGSQPQHF	TGTGCCAGCAGCTTAGTCGCAGGGGGAAGTCAGCCCCAGCATTTT
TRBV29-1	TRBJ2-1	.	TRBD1	CSVGYFGDRENYNEQFF	TGCAGCGTTGGCTATTTCGGGGACAGGGAAAACTACAATGAGCAGTTCTTC
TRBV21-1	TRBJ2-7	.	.	CASSKDGDTMYEQYF	TGTGCCAGCAGCAAAGACGGGGACACGATGTACGAGCAGTACTTC
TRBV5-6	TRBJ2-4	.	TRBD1	CASSFQGAMDIQYF	TGTGCCAGCAGCTTCCAGGGGGCGATGGACATTCAGTACTTC
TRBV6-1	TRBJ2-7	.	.	CASSDPVTYEQYF	TGTGCCAGCAGTGACCCAGTTACCTACGAGCAGTACTTC
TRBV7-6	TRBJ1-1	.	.	CASSIQLDTEAFF	TGTGCCAGCAGCATCCAGTTGGACACTGAAGCTTTCTTT
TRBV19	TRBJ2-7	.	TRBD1	CASSIGTGPYEQYF	TGTGCCAGTAGTATAGGGACAGGGCCCTACGAGCAGTACTTC
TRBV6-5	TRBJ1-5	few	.	CASRPGAHQPQHF	TGTGCCAGCAGACCGGGTGCCCATCAGCCCCAGCATTTT
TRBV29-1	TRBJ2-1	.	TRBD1	CSVDQGDRGVMNEQFF	TGCAGCGTTGATCAGGGGGACAGGGGGGTTATGAATGAGCAGTTCTTC
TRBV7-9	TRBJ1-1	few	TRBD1	CASSHRQGLNTEAFF	TGTGCCAGCAGTCATCGACAGGGGCTGAACACTGAAGCTTTCTTT
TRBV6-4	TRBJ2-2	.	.	CASSARDTATGELFF	TGTGCCAGCAGTGCCCGGGACACGGCAACCGGGGAGCTGTTTTTT
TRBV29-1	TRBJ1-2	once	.	CSVVEGGYGYTF	TGCAGCGTTGTGGAGGGCGGCTATGGCTACACCTTC
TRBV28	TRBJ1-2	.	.	CASSLSFGGQYGYTF	TGTGCCAGCAGTTTATCCTTCGGCGGGCAATATGGCTACACCTTC
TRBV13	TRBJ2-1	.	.	CASSPTRQYNEQFF	TGTGCCAGCAGCCCCACTCGACAGTACAATGAGCAGTTCTTC
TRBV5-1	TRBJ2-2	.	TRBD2	CASSLRGGDNTGELFF	TGCGCCAGCAGTTTGCGGGGGGGCGATAACACCGGGGAGCTGTTTTTT
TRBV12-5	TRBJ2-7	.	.	CASGLMGANSYEQYF	TGTGCTAGTGGTTTAATGGGGGCCAACTCCTACGAGCAGTACTTC
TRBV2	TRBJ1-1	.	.	CASTGGTEAFF	TGTGCCAGCACGGGGGGCACTGAAGCTTTCTTT
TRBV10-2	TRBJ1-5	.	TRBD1	CASSRTGRNQPQHF	TGCGCCAGCAGTAGGACAGGCCGTAATCAGCCCCAGCATTTT
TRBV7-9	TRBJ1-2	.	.	CASSLYGTDYGYTF	TGTGCCAGCAGCCTTTACGGTACGGACTATGGCTACACCTTC
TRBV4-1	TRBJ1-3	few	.	CASSLLGSSGNTIYF	TGCGCCAGCAGCCTCCTAGGCAGCTCTGGAAACACCATATATTTT
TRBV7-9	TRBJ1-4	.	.	CASSKVGANEKLFF	TGTGCCAGCAGTAAGGTCGGGGCTAATGAAAAACTGTTTTTT
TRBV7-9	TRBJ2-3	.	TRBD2	CASSLPVGGTDTDTQYF	TGTGCCAGCAGTTTACCTGTGGGGGGGACGGACACAGATACGCAGTATTTT
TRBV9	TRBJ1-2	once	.	CASSVDRIANYGYTF	TGTGCCAGCAGCGTAGACCGAATAGCTAACTATGGCTACACCTTC
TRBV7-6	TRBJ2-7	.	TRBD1	CASSLENRGEQYF	TGTGCCAGCAGCTTAGAAAACAGGGGCGAGCAGTACTTC
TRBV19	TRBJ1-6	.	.	CASSVRDFKNSPLHF	TGTGCCAGTAGTGTGCGGGATTTTAAAAATTCACCCCTCCACTTT
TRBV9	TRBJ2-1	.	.	CASSAPQLSSYNEQFF	TGTGCCAGCAGCGCCCCTCAGTTAAGCTCCTACAATGAGCAGTTCTTC
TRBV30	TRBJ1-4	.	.	CAWSAIRGLREKLFF	TGTGCCTGGAGTGCCATTAGGGGTTTGAGGGAAAAACTGTTTTTT
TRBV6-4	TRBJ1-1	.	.	CASSVGQWNTEAFF	TGTGCCAGCAGTGTAGGACAATGGAACACTGAAGCTTTCTTT
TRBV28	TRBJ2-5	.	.	CASSEVTPREETQYF	TGTGCCAGCAGTGAAGTGACTCCGAGGGAGGAGACCCAGTACTTC
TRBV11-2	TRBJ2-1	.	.	CASSLEPKAGKIF	TGTGCCAGCAGCTTAGAGCCTAAGGCAGGGAAGATCTTC
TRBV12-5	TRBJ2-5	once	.	CASGLLRSETQYF	TGTGCTAGTGGTTTGTTGCGGTCGGAGACCCAGTACTTC
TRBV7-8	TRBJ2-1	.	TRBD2	CASSLRASGAYNEQFF	TGTGCCAGCAGCCTCCGGGCAAGCGGGGCCTACAATGAGCAGTTCTTC
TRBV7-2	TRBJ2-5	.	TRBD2	CASSLWGTSGGRETQYF	TGTGCCAGCAGCTTATGGGGAACTAGCGGGGGCCGGGAGACCCAGTACTTC
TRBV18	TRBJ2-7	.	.	CASSLTIQGVGEQYF	TGTGCCAGCTCACTCACTATCCAGGGTGTGGGCGAGCAGTACTTC
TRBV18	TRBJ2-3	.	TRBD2	CASSPRGGASTDTQYF	TGTGCCAGCTCACCCCGCGGGGGGGCTAGCACAGATACGCAGTATTTT